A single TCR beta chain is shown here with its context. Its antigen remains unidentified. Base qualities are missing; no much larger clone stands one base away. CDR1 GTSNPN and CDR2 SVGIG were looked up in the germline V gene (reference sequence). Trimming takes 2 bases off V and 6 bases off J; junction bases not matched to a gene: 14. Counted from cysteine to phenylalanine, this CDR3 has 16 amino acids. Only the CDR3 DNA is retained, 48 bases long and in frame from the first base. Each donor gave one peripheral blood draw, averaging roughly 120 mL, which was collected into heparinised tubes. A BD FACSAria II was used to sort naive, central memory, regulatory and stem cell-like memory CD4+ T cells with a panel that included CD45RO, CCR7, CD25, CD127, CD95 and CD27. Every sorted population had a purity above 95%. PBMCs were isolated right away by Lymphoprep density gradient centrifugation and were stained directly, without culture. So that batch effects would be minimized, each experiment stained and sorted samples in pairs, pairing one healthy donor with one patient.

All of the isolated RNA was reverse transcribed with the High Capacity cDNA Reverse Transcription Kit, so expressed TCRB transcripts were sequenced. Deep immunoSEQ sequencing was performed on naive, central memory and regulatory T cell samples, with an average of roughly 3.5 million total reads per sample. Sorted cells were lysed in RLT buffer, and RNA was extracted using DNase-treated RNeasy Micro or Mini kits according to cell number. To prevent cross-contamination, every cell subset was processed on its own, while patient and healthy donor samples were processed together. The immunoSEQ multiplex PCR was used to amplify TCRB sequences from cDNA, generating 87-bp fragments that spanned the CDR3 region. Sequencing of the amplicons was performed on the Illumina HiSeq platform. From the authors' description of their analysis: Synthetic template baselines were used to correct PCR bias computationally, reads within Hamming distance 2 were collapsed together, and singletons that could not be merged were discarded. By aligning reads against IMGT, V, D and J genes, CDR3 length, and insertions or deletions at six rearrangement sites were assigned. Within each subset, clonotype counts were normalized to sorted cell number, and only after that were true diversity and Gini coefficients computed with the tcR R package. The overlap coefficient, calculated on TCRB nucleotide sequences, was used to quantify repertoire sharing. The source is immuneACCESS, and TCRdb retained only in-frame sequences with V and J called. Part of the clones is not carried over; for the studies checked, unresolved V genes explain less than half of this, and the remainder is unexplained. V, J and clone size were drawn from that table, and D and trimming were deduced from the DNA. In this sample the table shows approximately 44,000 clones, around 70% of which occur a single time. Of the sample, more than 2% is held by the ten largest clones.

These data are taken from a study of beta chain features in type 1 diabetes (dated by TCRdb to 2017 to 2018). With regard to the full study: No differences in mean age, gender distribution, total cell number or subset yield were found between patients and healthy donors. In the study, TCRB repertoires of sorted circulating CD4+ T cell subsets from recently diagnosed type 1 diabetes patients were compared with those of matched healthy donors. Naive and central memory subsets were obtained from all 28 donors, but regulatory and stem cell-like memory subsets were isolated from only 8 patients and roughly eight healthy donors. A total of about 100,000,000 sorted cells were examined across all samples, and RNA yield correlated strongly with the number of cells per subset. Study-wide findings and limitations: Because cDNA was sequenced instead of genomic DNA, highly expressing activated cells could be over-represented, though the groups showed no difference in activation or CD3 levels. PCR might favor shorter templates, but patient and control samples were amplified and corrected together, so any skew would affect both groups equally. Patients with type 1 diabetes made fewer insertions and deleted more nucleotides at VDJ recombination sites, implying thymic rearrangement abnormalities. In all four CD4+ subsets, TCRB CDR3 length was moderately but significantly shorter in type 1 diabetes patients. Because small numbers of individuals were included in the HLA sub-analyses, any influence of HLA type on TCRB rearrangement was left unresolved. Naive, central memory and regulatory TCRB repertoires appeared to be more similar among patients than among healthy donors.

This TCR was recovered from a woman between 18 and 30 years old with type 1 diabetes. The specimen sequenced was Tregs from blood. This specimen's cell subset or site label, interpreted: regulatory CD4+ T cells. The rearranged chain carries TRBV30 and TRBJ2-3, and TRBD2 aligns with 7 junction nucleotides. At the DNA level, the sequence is TGTGCCTGGAGTCCTAAGGGACTAAATCAACGGGATACGCAGTATTTT. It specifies CAWSPKGLNQRDTQYF.